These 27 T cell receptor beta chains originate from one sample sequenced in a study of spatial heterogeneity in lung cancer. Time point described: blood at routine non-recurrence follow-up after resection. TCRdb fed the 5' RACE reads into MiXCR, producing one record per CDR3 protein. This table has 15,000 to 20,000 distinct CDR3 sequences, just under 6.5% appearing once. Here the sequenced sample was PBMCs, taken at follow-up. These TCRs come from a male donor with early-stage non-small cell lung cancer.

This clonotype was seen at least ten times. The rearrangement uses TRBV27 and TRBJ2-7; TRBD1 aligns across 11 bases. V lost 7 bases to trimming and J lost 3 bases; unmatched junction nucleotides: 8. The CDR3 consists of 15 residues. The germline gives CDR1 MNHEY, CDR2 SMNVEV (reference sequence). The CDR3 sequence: CASTLTGTGGYEQYF. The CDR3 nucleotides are TGTGCCAGCACCCTTACTGGGACAGGGGGCTACGAGCAGTACTTC.

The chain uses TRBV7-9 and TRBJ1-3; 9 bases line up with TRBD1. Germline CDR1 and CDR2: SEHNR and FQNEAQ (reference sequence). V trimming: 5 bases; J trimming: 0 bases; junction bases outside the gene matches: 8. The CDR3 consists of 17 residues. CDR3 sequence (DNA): TGTGCCAGCAGCCCGGGGACAGGGACAGACTCTGGAAACACCATATATTTT. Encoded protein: CASSPGTGTDSGNTIYF.

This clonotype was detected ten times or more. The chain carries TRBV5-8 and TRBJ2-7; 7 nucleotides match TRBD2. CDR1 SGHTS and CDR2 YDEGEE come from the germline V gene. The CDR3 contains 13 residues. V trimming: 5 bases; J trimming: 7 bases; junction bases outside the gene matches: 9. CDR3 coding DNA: TGTGCCAGCAGTAATCTACCCGGGGGGGAGCAGTACTTC. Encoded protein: CASSNLPGGEQYF. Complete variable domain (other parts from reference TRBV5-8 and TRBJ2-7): EAGVTQSPTHLIKTRGQQATLRCSPISGHTSVYWYQQALGLGLQFLLWYDEGEERNRGNFPPRFSGRQFPNYSSELNVNALELEDSALYLCASSNLPGGEQYFGPGTRLTVT.

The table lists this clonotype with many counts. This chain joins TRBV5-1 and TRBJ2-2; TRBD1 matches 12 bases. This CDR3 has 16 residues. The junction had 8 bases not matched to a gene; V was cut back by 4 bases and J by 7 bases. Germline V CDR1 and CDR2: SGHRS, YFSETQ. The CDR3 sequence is CASSRGTGGESGELFF. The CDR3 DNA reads TGCGCCAGCAGCCGCGGGACAGGGGGCGAAAGCGGGGAGCTGTTTTTT.

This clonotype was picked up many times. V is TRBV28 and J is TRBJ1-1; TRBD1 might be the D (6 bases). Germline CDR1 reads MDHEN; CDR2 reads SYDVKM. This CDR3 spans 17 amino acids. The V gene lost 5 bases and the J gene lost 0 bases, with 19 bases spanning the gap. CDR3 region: CASSTRRDIYMNTEAFF. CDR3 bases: TGTGCCAGCAGTACCCGCCGGGACATTTACATGAACACTGAAGCTTTCTTT.

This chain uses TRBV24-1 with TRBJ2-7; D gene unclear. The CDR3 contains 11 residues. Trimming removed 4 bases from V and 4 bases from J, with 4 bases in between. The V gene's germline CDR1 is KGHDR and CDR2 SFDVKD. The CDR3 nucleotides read TGTGCCACCAGTGAAGGGTACGAGCAGTACTTC. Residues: CATSEGYEQYF.

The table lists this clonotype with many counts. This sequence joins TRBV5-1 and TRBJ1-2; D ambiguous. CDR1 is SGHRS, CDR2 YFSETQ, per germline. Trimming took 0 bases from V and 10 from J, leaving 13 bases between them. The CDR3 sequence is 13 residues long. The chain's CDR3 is CASSLEERGAYTF. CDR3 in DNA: TGCGCCAGCAGCTTGGAGGAACGAGGCGCCTACACCTTC.

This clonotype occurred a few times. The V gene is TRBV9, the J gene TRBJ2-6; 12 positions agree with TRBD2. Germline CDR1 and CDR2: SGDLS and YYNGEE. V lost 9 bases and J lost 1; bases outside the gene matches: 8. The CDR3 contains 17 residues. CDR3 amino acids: CATWPTSGRSGANVLTF. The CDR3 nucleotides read TGTGCCACGTGGCCGACTAGCGGGAGATCTGGGGCCAACGTCCTGACTTTC.

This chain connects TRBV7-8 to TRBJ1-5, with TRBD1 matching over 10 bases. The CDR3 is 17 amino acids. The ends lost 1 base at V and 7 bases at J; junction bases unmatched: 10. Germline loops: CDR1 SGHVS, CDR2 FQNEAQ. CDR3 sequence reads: CASSLGVGTGVTQPQHF. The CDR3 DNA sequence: TGTGCCAGCAGCTTAGGGGTTGGGACAGGGGTTACCCAGCCCCAGCATTTT.

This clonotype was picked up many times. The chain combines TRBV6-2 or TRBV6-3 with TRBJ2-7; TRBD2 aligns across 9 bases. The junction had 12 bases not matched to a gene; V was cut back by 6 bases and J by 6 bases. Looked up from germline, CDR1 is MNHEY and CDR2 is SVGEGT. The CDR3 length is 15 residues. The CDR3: CASSPSSGIGLEQYF. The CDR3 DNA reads TGTGCCAGCAGCCCCTCTAGCGGGATAGGCCTCGAGCAGTACTTC.

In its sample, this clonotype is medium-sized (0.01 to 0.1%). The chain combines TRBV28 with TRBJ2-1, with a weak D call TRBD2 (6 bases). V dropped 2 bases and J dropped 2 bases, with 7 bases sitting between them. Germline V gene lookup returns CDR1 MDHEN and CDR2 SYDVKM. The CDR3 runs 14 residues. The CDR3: CASSLRGTYNEQFF. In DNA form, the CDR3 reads TGTGCCAGCAGTTTACGGGGGACCTACAATGAGCAGTTCTTC. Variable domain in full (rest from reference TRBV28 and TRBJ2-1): DVKVTQSSRYLVKRTGEKVFLECVQDMDHENMFWYRQDPGLGLRLIYFSYDVKMKEKGDIPEGYSVSREKKERFSLILESASTNQTSMYLCASSLRGTYNEQFFGPGTRLTVL.

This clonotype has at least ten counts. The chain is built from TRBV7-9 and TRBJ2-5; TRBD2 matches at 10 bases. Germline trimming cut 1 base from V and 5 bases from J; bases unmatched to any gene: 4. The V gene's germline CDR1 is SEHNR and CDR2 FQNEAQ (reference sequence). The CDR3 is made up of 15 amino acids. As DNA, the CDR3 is TGTGCCAGCAGCTTAGTAGCGGGAGGATGGGAGACCCAGTACTTC. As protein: CASSLVAGGWETQYF.

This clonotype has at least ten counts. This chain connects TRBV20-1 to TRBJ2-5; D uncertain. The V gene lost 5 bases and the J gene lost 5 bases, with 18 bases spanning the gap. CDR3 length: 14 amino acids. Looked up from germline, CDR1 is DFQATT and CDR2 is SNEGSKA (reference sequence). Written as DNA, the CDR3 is TGCAGTGCTTCCGGCCCGTCGAGTGTGGAGACCCAGTACTTC. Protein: CSASGPSSVETQYF.

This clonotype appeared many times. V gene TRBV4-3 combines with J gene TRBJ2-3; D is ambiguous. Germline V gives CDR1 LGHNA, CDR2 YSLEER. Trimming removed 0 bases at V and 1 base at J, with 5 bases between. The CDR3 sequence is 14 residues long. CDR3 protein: CASSQDPGTDTQYF. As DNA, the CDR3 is TGCGCCAGCAGCCAAGATCCCGGCACAGATACGCAGTATTTT.

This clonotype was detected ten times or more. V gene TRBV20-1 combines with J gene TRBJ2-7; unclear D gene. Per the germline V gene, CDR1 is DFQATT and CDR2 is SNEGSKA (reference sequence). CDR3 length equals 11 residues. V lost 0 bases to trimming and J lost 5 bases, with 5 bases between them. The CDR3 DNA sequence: TGCAGTGCTAGAGATCTTGACGAGCAGTACTTC. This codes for CSARDLDEQYF.

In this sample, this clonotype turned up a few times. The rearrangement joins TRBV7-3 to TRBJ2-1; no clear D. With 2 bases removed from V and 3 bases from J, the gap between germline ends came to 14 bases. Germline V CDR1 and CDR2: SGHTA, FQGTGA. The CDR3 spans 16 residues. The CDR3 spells CASSLALGRGYNEQFF. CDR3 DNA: TGTGCCAGCAGCTTAGCCCTCGGGCGAGGCTACAATGAGCAGTTCTTC.

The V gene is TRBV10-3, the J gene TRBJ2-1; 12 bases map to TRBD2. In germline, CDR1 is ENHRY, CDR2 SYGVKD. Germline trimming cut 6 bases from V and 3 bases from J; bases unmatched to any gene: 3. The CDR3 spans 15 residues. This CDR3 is CAISPGLAGYNEQFF. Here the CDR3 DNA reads TGTGCCATCAGCCCGGGACTAGCGGGCTACAATGAGCAGTTCTTC.

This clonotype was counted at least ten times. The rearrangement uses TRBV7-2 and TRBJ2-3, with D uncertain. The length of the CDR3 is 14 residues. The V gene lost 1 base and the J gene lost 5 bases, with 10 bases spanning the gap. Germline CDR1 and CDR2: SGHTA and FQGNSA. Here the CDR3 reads CASSLGWVRDTQYF. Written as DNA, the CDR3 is TGTGCCAGCAGCTTAGGGTGGGTACGAGATACGCAGTATTTT.

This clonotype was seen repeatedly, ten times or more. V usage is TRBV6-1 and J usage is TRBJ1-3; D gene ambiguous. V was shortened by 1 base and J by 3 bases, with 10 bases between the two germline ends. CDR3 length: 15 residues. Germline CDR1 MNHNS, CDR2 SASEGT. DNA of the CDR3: TGTGCCAGCAGTGAAGTCGGAAGAAGTGGAAACACCATATATTTT. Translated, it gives CASSEVGRSGNTIYF.

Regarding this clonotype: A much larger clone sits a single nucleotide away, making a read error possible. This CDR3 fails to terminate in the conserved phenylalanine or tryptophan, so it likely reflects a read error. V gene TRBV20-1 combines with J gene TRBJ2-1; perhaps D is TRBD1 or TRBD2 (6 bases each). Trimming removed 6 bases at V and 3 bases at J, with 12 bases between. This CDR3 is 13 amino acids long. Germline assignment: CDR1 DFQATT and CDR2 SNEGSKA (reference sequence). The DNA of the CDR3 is TGCAGTGCCCCGGGGGCCTACTACAATGAGCAGTTCCTC. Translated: CSAPGAYYNEQFL.

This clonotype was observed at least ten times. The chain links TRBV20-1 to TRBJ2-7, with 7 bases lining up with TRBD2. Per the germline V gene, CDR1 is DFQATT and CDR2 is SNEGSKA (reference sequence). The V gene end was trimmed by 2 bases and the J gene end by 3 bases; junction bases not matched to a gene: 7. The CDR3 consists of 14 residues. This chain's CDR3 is CSARPSGISYEQYF. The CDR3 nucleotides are TGCAGTGCTAGACCCAGCGGGATAAGCTACGAGCAGTACTTC.

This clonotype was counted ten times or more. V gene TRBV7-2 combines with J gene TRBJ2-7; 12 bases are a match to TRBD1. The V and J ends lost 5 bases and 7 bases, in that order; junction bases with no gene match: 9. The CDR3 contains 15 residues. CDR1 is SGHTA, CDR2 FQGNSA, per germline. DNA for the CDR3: TGTGCCAGCAGCGGCCGGGACAGGGGGCTGGAAGAGCAGTACTTC. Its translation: CASSGRDRGLEEQYF.

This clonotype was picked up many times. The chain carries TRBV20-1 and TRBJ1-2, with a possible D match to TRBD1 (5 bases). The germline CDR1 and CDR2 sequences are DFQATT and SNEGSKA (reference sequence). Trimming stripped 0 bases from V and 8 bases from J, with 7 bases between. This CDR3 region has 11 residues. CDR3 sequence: CSARERDGYTF. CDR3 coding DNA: TGCAGTGCTAGAGAACGGGACGGCTACACCTTC.

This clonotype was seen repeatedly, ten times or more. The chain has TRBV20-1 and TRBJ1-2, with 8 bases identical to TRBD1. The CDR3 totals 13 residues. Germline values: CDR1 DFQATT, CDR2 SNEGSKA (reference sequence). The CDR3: CGDRGQANYGYTF. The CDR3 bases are TGCGGAGACAGGGGACAAGCTAACTATGGCTACACCTTC.

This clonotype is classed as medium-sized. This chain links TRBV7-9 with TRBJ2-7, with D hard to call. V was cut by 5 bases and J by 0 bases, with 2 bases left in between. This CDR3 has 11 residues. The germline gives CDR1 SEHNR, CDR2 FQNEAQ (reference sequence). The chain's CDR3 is CASSVSYEQYF. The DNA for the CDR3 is TGTGCCAGCAGCGTCTCCTACGAGCAGTACTTC.

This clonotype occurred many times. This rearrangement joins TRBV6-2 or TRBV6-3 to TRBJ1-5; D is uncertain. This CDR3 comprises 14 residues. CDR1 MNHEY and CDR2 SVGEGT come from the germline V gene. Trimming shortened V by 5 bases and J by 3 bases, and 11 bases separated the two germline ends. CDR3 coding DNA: TGTGCCAGCAGTATGGGGAACCTCAATCAGCCCCAGCATTTT. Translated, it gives CASSMGNLNQPQHF.

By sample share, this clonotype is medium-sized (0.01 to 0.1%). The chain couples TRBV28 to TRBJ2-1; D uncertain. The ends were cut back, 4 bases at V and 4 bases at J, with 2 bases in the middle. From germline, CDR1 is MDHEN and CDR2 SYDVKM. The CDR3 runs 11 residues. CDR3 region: CASSSYNEQFF. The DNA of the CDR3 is TGTGCCAGCAGTTCGTACAATGAGCAGTTCTTC.